This T cell receptor beta chain came from a study of molecular identifiers for immune sequencing clone quantification. TCRdb reanalysed the PCR reads using MiXCR and keeps one entry per CDR3 protein. The sample lists about 510,000 distinct CDR3 sequences; 25% were seen once. Germline CDR1 LGHDT, CDR2 YNNKEL (reference sequence). The length of the CDR3 is 15 residues. The J segment lost 4 bases and the V segment lost 4 bases, leaving 4 bases of the junction unmatched. Study conclusions and caveats: In CMV-specific effectors, clones above 20 copies held over 99% of molecules; naive, under 1%.

This clonotype was seen more than once but under ten times. Its antigen is as yet unknown. This receptor was taken from a human donor in good health. Some libraries in this study had Jurkat cell RNA spiked in. This chain joins TRBV3-1 and TRBJ2-3, with TRBD2 identical over 11 bases. The sequenced sample consisted of naive CD8+ T cells from blood, with Jurkat cell RNA spiked in. Documented subset: FACS-sorted CD8+CD4-CCR7+CD45RA+ naive T cells. The CDR3 DNA is TGTGCCAGCAGCCCGACTAGCGGGATTCCAGATACGCAGTATTTT. Amino acids: CASSPTSGIPDTQYF.